This TCR beta chain was sequenced in a study of spatial heterogeneity in lung cancer. Overall study: Detected beta-chain sequences consistently exceeded alpha-chain sequences. Each unique TCR and UMI combination was seen more than ten times on average in raw reads.

Trimming took 6 bases from V and 1 from J; bases not matched to a gene: 7. Germline V gene sequence: CDR1 SNHLY, CDR2 FYNNEI. There are 15 residues in the CDR3. TCR cDNA molecules each carried a unique molecular identifier. In TCRdb, the 5' RACE reads were re-called with MiXCR into one record per CDR3 protein. The sample has about 3,000 distinct CDR3 sequences, 25% to 40% seen once. Time point indicated: sample taken at primary tumor resection. Unsorted whole RNA of tumor, nontumor lung or frozen PBMC was sequenced. The donors were 55 to 80 patients with non-small cell lung cancer that was early-stage and untreated.

Sequencing was performed on PBMCs, taken at surgery. This chain links TRBV2 with TRBJ2-7, with 9 bases identical to TRBD2. The clonotype originates from a male donor with early-stage non-small cell lung cancer. CDR3 region: CASRAGTSRSYEQYF. CDR3 DNA: TGTGCCAGCAGAGCCGGGACTAGCCGTTCCTACGAGCAGTACTTC.